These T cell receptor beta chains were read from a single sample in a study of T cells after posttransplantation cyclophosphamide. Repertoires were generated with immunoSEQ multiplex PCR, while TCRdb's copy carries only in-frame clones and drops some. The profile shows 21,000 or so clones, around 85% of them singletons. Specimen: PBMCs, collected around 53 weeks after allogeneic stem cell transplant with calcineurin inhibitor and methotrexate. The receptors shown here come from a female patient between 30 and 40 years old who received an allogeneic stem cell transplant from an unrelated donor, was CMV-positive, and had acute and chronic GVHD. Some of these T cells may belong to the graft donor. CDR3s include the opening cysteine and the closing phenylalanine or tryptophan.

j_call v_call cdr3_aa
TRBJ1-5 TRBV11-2 CASSRGYSNQPQHF
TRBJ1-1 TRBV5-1 CASSFGQENTEAFF
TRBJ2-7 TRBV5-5 CASSHQGWDEQYF
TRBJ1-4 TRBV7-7 CASSLGPNSGYEKLFF
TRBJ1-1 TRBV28 CASSLGGTGVGVAFF
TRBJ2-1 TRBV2 CASLRGLAQNEQFF
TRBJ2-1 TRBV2 CASSEAAGANEQFF
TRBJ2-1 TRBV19 CASSIVPASSYNEQFF
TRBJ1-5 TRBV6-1 CASIEAGQRNQPQHF
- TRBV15 CATSSKQGGSYEQYF
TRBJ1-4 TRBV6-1 CASRAPGQGREKLFF
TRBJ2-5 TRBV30 CAWSASETQYF
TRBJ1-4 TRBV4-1 CASSQVIQGFREKLFF
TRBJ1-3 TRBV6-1 CASSWDSGNTIYF
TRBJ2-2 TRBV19 CASRDRGRVGELFF
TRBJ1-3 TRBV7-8 CASSLEQTYGGSTIYF
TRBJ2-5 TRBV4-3 CASSQRGGSGRAWGETQYF
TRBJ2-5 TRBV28 CASSPLQPQRGETQYF
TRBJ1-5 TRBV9 CASSVSGNSNQPQHF
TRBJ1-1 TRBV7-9 CASSHQGEATEAFF
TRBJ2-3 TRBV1 CTSTLADTQYF
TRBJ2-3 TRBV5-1 CASSRSAGEGTDTQYF
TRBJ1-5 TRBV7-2 CASSLARASQPQHF
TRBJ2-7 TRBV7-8 CASSPRTGENEQYF
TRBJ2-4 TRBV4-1 CASSQFLAGARAKNIQYF
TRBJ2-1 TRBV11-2 CASSLRDRDNEQFF
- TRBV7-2 CASSPRTSGSPRYEQYF
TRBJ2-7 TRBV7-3 CASSPQSGSYEQYF
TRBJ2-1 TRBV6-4 CATPLGGRHNEQFF
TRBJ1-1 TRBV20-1 CSAPLGRGAFF
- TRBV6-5 CASSYGLEGEQYF
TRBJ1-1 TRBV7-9 CASSLGITGTMNTEAFF
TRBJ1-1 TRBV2 CASCVEDTEAFF
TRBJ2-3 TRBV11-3 CASSLTGSTDTQYF
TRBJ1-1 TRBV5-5 CASSPFIMATEAFF
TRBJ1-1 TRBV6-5 CATLAGVPKAFF
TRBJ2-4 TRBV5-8 CASSLYFLGAAKNIQYF
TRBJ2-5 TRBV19 CASSTGQGEETQYF
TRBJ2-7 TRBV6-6 CASRLPGTGGYEQYF
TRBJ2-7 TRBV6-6 CASSSRHYEQYF
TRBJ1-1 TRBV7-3 CASSLGARTEAFF
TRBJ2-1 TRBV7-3 CASSFDGRGEQFF
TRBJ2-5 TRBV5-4 CASSPTSGTSYETQYF